A single sample is the source of the 26 T cell receptor beta chains below, sequenced in a study of spatial heterogeneity in lung cancer. From the 5' RACE reads, TCRdb called clonotypes with MiXCR, one entry per CDR3 protein. Of tens of thousands of distinct CDR3 sequences in the sample, roughly 10% were seen once. This sample's time point: blood at routine non-recurrence follow-up after resection. This specimen consisted of PBMCs, obtained at follow-up. These receptors were taken from a male donor with early-stage non-small cell lung cancer.

This clonotype has at least ten counts. V usage is TRBV20-1 and J usage is TRBJ1-1, with a possible D match to TRBD1 (6 bases). The germline V and J ends were trimmed by 2 bases and 1 base, with 8 bases remaining between them. The CDR3 runs 13 residues. Per the germline V gene, CDR1 is DFQATT and CDR2 is SNEGSKA (reference sequence). CDR3 region: CSARKQGNTEAFF. The CDR3 coding sequence is TGCAGTGCTAGAAAACAGGGGAACACTGAAGCTTTCTTT.

The table lists this clonotype with many counts. The chain combines TRBV7-9 with TRBJ2-7; possible D gene TRBD2, 5 bases. Trimming took 3 bases from V and 3 from J, leaving 12 bases between them. The CDR3 is made up of 14 amino acids. The germline gives CDR1 SEHNR, CDR2 FQNEAQ (reference sequence). The CDR3 nucleotides read TGTGCCAGCAGCTTCTCCGGGGATAACTACGAGCAGTACTTC. It yields the protein CASSFSGDNYEQYF. The variable domain in full, with the rest retrieved from reference TRBV7-9 and TRBJ2-7, is DTGVSQNPRHKITKRGQNVTFRCDPISEHNRLYWYRQTLGQGPEFLTYFQNEAQLEKSRLLSDRFSAERPKGSFSTLEIQRTEQGDSAMYLCASSFSGDNYEQYFGPGTRLTVT.

This clonotype was counted many times. The chain employs TRBV29-1 and TRBJ2-3; TRBD2 aligns across 7 bases. The ends lost 5 bases at V and 2 bases at J; junction bases unmatched: 4. The CDR3 has 13 amino acids. Germline lookup yields CDR1 SQVTM and CDR2 ANQGSEA. The CDR3 DNA sequence: TGCAGCGTTAAGGAGCGGGACACAGATACGCAGTATTTT. Translated: CSVKERDTDTQYF.

The rearrangement links TRBV6-5 to TRBJ1-1, with no clear D. Germline V gene lookup returns CDR1 MNHEY and CDR2 SVGAGI. This CDR3 region has 15 residues. V lost 0 bases and J lost 3, with 11 bases in between. As DNA, the CDR3 is TGTGCCAGCAGTTACTCAGTGGCGGGTGACACTGAAGCTTTCTTT. Translating gives CASSYSVAGDTEAFF.

The rearrangement links TRBV20-1 to TRBJ2-7, with TRBD2 identical over 11 bases. Trimming removed 3 bases from V and 4 bases from J; junction bases left unmatched: 20. Germline loops: CDR1 DFQATT, CDR2 SNEGSKA (reference sequence). This CDR3 spans 19 amino acids. The CDR3 sequence is CSASPGPGLAGGRRYEQYF. CDR3 nucleotides: TGCAGTGCTAGTCCCGGCCCCGGGCTAGCGGGAGGTAGAAGGTACGAGCAGTACTTC.

The chain is built from TRBV5-1 and TRBJ2-2; D gene uncertain. The CDR3 is made up of 14 amino acids. V was cut by 0 bases and J by 2 bases, with 5 bases left in between. Germline CDR1 and CDR2: SGHRS and YFSETQ. The CDR3 loop reads CASSLDSNTGELFF. CDR3 nucleotide sequence: TGCGCCAGCAGCTTGGACTCCAACACCGGGGAGCTGTTTTTT.

V gene TRBV19 combines with J gene TRBJ1-2; no definite D call. This CDR3 has 13 residues. Germline loops: CDR1 LNHDA, CDR2 SQIVND (reference sequence). V was clipped by 8 bases and J by 0 bases, with 10 bases between them. CDR3 amino acids: CASQRGPNYGYTF. For the CDR3, the DNA is TGTGCCAGTCAGCGGGGTCCTAACTATGGCTACACCTTC.

This clonotype turned up a few times. V and J are TRBV3-1 and TRBJ2-7, with unresolved D. Trimming pared 1 base from V and 3 bases from J, leaving 7 bases between. Germline V CDR1 and CDR2: LGHDT, YNNKEL (reference sequence). This CDR3 contains 13 residues. The CDR3 reads CASSQARVYEQYF. In DNA, the CDR3 is TGTGCCAGCAGCCAAGCTAGGGTCTACGAGCAGTACTTC.

The chain recombines TRBV7-3 with TRBJ2-2, with D possibly being TRBD2 (6 bases). V was cut by 4 bases and J by 3 bases, with 12 bases left in between. The CDR3 loop spans 15 amino acids. Germline V CDR1 and CDR2: SGHTA, FQGTGA. The CDR3 sequence: CASSSVEGYTGELFF. CDR3 bases: TGTGCCAGCAGCTCGGTGGAGGGTTACACCGGGGAGCTGTTTTTT.

At least ten counts were recorded for this clonotype. The chain is built from TRBV6-2 or TRBV6-3 and TRBJ2-4, with D possibly matching TRBD1 (6 bases). CDR3 size: 14 residues. With 6 bases removed from V and 2 bases from J, the gap between germline ends came to 11 bases. Germline V gives CDR1 MNHEY, CDR2 SVGEGT. CDR3 bases: TGTGCCAGCAGGGACAGTCCCTCCAAAAACATTCAGTACTTC. Encoded protein: CASRDSPSKNIQYF.

The chain uses TRBV7-9 and TRBJ1-1; 7 bases agree with TRBD1. Germline V gene sequence: CDR1 SEHNR, CDR2 FQNEAQ (reference sequence). CDR3 length equals 17 residues. After removal of 4 bases from V and 0 bases from J, the junction contained 11 bases not matched to a gene. The CDR3 spells CASSYPRQGVMNTEAFF. The CDR3 DNA reads as TGTGCCAGCAGCTACCCCCGGCAGGGGGTAATGAACACTGAAGCTTTCTTT.

This clonotype was seen only a few times. The chain recombines TRBV28 with TRBJ1-2; D not certain. CDR1 is MDHEN and CDR2 is SYDVKM in the germline V gene. Trimming took 4 bases from V and 0 from J, leaving 0 bases between them. This CDR3 contains 11 residues. CDR3 nucleotides: TGTGCCAGCAGTTCTAACTATGGCTACACCTTC. Its protein is CASSSNYGYTF.

This clonotype has ten or more counts. The DNA of the CDR3 is TGTGCCAGCAGCCCAGGGGGCTTCAGGACCGGGGAGCTGTTTTTT. Translation: CASSPGGFRTGELFF. J is TRBJ2-2 and V is TRBV7-2; TRBD1 matches 8 bases. The junction had 7 bases not matched to a gene; V was cut back by 5 bases and J by 5 bases. The CDR3 length is 15 residues. Germline V gives CDR1 SGHTA, CDR2 FQGNSA.

This clonotype was counted only a few times. The chain combines TRBV7-8 with TRBJ1-4; no clear D gene. Between the trimmed V and J ends, which lost 3 bases and 8 bases, there was a span of 22 bases. Germline V lookup: CDR1 SGHVS, CDR2 FQNEAQ. This CDR3 is built from 17 residues. The CDR3 sequence: CASSLLPPAGMGEKLFF. The CDR3 DNA reads TGTGCCAGCAGCTTGCTCCCCCCGGCGGGGATGGGCGAAAAACTGTTTTTT.

The rearrangement uses TRBV5-1 and TRBJ2-7; 7 bases agree with TRBD1. Germline CDR1 is SGHRS and CDR2 is YFSETQ. CDR3 length equals 15 residues. V lost 5 bases to trimming and J lost 4 bases; unmatched junction nucleotides: 12. The CDR3 nucleotides are TGCGCCAGCAGGACCATACCGGGACAGTTTTACGAGCAGTACTTC. It codes for CASRTIPGQFYEQYF.

This clonotype was observed at least ten times. The chain carries TRBV5-4 and TRBJ2-1, with 12 nucleotides matching TRBD2. V lost 3 bases and J lost 6; bases outside the gene matches: 7. Germline assignment: CDR1 SGHNT and CDR2 YYREEE (reference sequence). This CDR3 is built from 16 residues. The CDR3 loop is CASSSTGTSGPNEQFF. For the CDR3, the DNA is TGTGCCAGCAGCTCTACCGGGACTAGCGGGCCCAATGAGCAGTTCTTC. The whole variable domain, filled in from reference TRBV5-4 and TRBJ2-1, reads ETGVTQSPTHLIKTRGQQVTLRCSSQSGHNTVSWYQQALGQGPQFIFQYYREEENGRGNFPPRFSGLQFPNYSSELNVNALELDDSALYLCASSSTGTSGPNEQFFGPGTRLTVL.

The gene calls are TRBV28 and TRBJ2-7, with 11 positions matching TRBD1. J lost 6 bases, V lost 3 bases, and 4 bases had no gene match. In germline, CDR1 is MDHEN, CDR2 SYDVKM. The CDR3 is 14 residues long. CDR3 residues: CASSLDRGLSEQYF. For the CDR3, the DNA is TGTGCCAGCAGTTTGGACAGGGGGCTGAGCGAGCAGTACTTC.

This clonotype was found many times. The chain employs TRBV20-1 and TRBJ2-3; D gene unclear. The CDR3 totals 13 residues. CDR1 and CDR2 from the germline V gene are DFQATT and SNEGSKA (reference sequence). V was clipped by 6 bases and J by 4 bases, with 14 bases between them. Here the CDR3 DNA reads TGCAGTGCACCGGCCATTCGGTCAGATACGCAGTATTTT. Its protein product is CSAPAIRSDTQYF.

A few counts support this clonotype. The chain links TRBV5-1 to TRBJ2-5; 7 nucleotides match TRBD1. Germline trimming cut 4 bases from V and 3 bases from J; bases unmatched to any gene: 6. The CDR3 runs to 14 residues. Germline CDR1 and CDR2: SGHRS and YFSETQ. CDR3 DNA: TGCGCCAGCAGCGTCCGGGACAGAAAAGAGACCCAGTACTTC. Its protein product is CASSVRDRKETQYF.

This clonotype appeared many times. V gene TRBV6-5 combines with J gene TRBJ2-7; D perhaps matches TRBD1 (5 bases). Trimming removed 0 bases at V and 4 bases at J, with 13 bases between. CDR1 and CDR2 from the germline V gene are MNHEY and SVGAGI. This CDR3 region has 15 residues. The CDR3 spells CASSYSGRKSYEQYF. The CDR3 region has the DNA TGTGCCAGCAGTTACTCGGGGCGCAAGAGTTACGAGCAGTACTTC.

J is TRBJ2-1 and V is TRBV20-1; 13 bases fit TRBD2. The V gene end was trimmed by 1 base and the J gene end by 4 bases; junction bases not matched to a gene: 4. CDR1 and CDR2 (germline): DFQATT, SNEGSKA (reference sequence). This CDR3 contains 16 residues. The DNA for the CDR3 is TGCAGTGCTAGAGTCAGGACTAGCGGGGGTTACAATGAGCAGTTCTTC. This sequence encodes CSARVRTSGGYNEQFF.

At least ten counts were recorded for this clonotype. The chain couples TRBV7-2 to TRBJ2-1, with 13 positions matching TRBD2. The V gene's germline CDR1 is SGHTA and CDR2 FQGNSA. After removal of 4 bases from V and 7 bases from J, the junction contained 7 bases not matched to a gene. CDR3 size: 16 residues. As DNA, the CDR3 is TGTGCCAGCAGCTCAGGACTAGCGGGAGTTCAAAATGAGCAGTTCTTC. Its protein product is CASSSGLAGVQNEQFF.

This clonotype was seen repeatedly, ten times or more. The DNA for the CDR3 is TGCGCCAGCAGCTTCGGGGGCGCATCCAATGAGCAGTTCTTC. It encodes CASSFGGASNEQFF. V gene TRBV5-1 combines with J gene TRBJ2-1; D could derive from TRBD1 or TRBD2 (6 bases each). CDR1 and CDR2 from the germline V gene are SGHRS and YFSETQ. This CDR3 has 14 amino acids. V lost 2 bases to trimming and J lost 6 bases, with 12 bases between them.

This clonotype was detected many times. The chain has TRBV4-3 and TRBJ2-7, with D possibly being TRBD2 (5 bases). Germline V CDR1 and CDR2: LGHNA, YSLEER. The CDR3 totals 15 residues. The V gene lost 1 base and the J gene lost 2 bases, with 12 bases spanning the gap. The CDR3 DNA reads TGCGCCAGCAGCCAAGCGTCTAGCAGAACCTACGAGCAGTACTTC. It specifies CASSQASSRTYEQYF.

This clonotype has ten or more counts. The chain links TRBV29-1 to TRBJ2-1; D not resolved. Germline V gene lookup returns CDR1 SQVTM and CDR2 ANQGSEA. This CDR3 is built from 13 residues. V was pared by 6 bases and J by 4 bases, with 13 bases between. The CDR3 is CSVTGPEYNEQFF. The CDR3 region has the DNA TGCAGCGTAACGGGTCCAGAATACAATGAGCAGTTCTTC.

This clonotype was observed a few times. The J gene is TRBJ2-3, the V gene TRBV28, with TRBD2 identical over 8 bases. Germline V gene sequence: CDR1 MDHEN, CDR2 SYDVKM. This CDR3 region has 16 residues. With 9 bases clipped from V and 4 bases from J, the junction kept 15 bases outside the gene matches. CDR3 loop: CASSAHRTSRADTQYF. The CDR3 region has the DNA TGTGCCAGTTCAGCTCATCGGACTAGCCGGGCAGATACGCAGTATTTT. The full variable domain, rest sourced from reference TRBV28 and TRBJ2-3, is DVKVTQSSRYLVKRTGEKVFLECVQDMDHENMFWYRQDPGLGLRLIYFSYDVKMKEKGDIPEGYSVSREKKERFSLILESASTNQTSMYLCASSAHRTSRADTQYFGPGTRLTVL.